Here is one TCR beta chain with its context. These data originate in a study of cytomegalovirus exposure and HLA in healthy donors. The PCR was carried out with 60 Vbeta primers and 13 Jbeta primers. Clones were sequenced by immunoSEQ multiplex PCR, and TCRdb holds only the in-frame ones, with some missing. Seen here are over 150,000 clones, approximately 80% observed once, and the top ten hold approximately 2.3%. It was healthy bone marrow donors who served as donors. The TCR was taken from a man aged 45 to 65 in good health and CMV-seropositive. The sequencing input was PBMCs.

CDR3 DNA: TGTGCCAGCAACCAGGGACAGAACACCGGGGAGCTGTTTTTT. Translating it yields CASNQGQNTGELFF. The chain links TRBV6-5 to TRBJ2-2, with a weak D call TRBD1 (6 bases). V dropped 7 bases and J dropped 1 base, with 10 bases sitting between them. Germline lookup yields CDR1 MNHEY and CDR2 SVGAGI. The CDR3 loop spans 14 amino acids.